Following are 10 T cell receptor beta chains from one sample sequenced in a study of PD-1 blockade in classical Hodgkin lymphoma. Every patient experienced relapse after autologous stem cell transplantation, and brentuximab vedotin exposure varied. Using immunoSEQ multiplex PCR, the repertoire was profiled, and TCRdb retains in-frame clones only, with some absent. The sample has around 28,000 clones, roughly 71% seen once; the top ten hold approximately 24%. The sequencing used peripheral blood mononuclear cells (PBMCs), collected before the second cycle of nivolumab. The receptor source for this set is a human donor with classical Hodgkin lymphoma.

V and J are TRBV4-3 and TRBJ2-1, with D possibly being TRBD1 or TRBD2 (5 bases each). V dropped 3 bases and J dropped 2 bases, with 11 bases sitting between them. The CDR3 spans 15 residues. The germline V gene has CDR1 LGHNA and CDR2 YSLEER. As DNA, the CDR3 is TGCGCCAGCAGCCATGGGACCGGGACCTACAATGAGCAGTTCTTC. Protein product: CASSHGTGTYNEQFF.

This clone is termed medium-sized. The chain combines TRBV14 with TRBJ1-2, with D uncertain. V shed 4 bases and J shed 4 bases, with 13 bases lying between them. Germline loops: CDR1 SGHDN, CDR2 FVKESK. The CDR3 is 14 residues long. DNA of the CDR3: TGTGCCAGCAGCCTGACGCCTCTGGGCTATGGCTACACCTTC. Translation gives CASSLTPLGYGYTF.

Only a few counts were recorded for this clone. The chain couples TRBV9 to TRBJ1-3, with 7 nucleotides matching TRBD1. J lost 7 bases, V lost 0 bases, and 4 bases had no gene match. Germline V gene lookup returns CDR1 SGDLS and CDR2 YYNGEE. CDR3 length: 14 residues. The CDR3 sequence: CASSVGSGGNTIYF. CDR3 sequence (DNA): TGTGCCAGCAGCGTAGGATCAGGGGGGAACACCATATATTTT.

This chain links TRBV6-5 with TRBJ2-2, with no clear D. The V gene lost 6 bases and the J gene lost 7 bases, with 9 bases spanning the gap. The length of the CDR3 is 12 residues. Germline loops: CDR1 MNHEY, CDR2 SVGAGI. Here the CDR3 reads CASSLLGGELFF. DNA of the CDR3: TGTGCCAGCAGCCTCCTTGGCGGGGAGCTGTTTTTT.

The chain has TRBV5-8 and TRBJ2-1, with 9 bases aligning to TRBD2. This CDR3 contains 15 residues. Germline CDR1 reads SGHTS; CDR2 reads YDEGEE. Trimming took 2 bases from V and 5 from J; bases not matched to a gene: 5. This CDR3 is CASSLIAGDHNEQFF. The CDR3 DNA follows: TGTGCCAGCAGCTTAATAGCGGGAGATCACAATGAGCAGTTCTTC.

The chain uses TRBV19 and TRBJ2-3; 8 nucleotides align to TRBD2. CDR1 and CDR2 from the germline V gene are LNHDA and SQIVND (reference sequence). Germline trimming cut 5 bases from V and 4 bases from J; bases unmatched to any gene: 5. The CDR3 length is 14 residues. CDR3 amino acids: CASSWIGGADTQYF. CDR3 DNA sequence: TGTGCCAGTAGTTGGATCGGGGGGGCAGATACGCAGTATTTT.

The chain links TRBV25-1 to TRBJ2-1; perhaps TRBD1 as D (6 bases). V was trimmed by 1 base and J by 7 bases, leaving 11 bases between them. Germline CDR1 and CDR2: MGHDK and SYGVNS. The CDR3 totals 14 residues. The CDR3 is CASSEWLGANEQFF. Here the CDR3 DNA reads TGTGCCAGCAGTGAATGGTTGGGGGCGAATGAGCAGTTCTTC.

The rearrangement joins TRBV5-4 to TRBJ1-1, with a possible D match to TRBD1 (6 bases). The CDR3 runs 17 residues. Germline V CDR1 and CDR2: SGHNT, YYREEE (reference sequence). V lost 10 bases, J lost 4 bases, and 29 bases lay in between. As DNA, the CDR3 is TGTGCCGCTAAGGGCGGGGGGGGCGCGGACGGGTTCACTGAAGCTTTCTTT. Amino acids: CAAKGGGGADGFTEAFF.

This clone has only one observation. The rearrangement links TRBV9 to TRBJ2-5; 9 positions agree with TRBD1. V dropped 3 bases and J dropped 2; count of bases not matched to a gene: 5. This CDR3 has 15 residues. In germline, CDR1 is SGDLS, CDR2 YYNGEE. In DNA, the CDR3 is TGTGCCAGCAGCGCCCAGGGGACAGGGCAAGAGACCCAGTACTTC. It translates to CASSAQGTGQETQYF.

The chain couples TRBV30 to TRBJ2-7; 8 bases line up with TRBD2. CDR3 size: 14 residues. V was pared by 5 bases and J by 0 bases, with 6 bases of the junction left unmatched. CDR1 is GTSNPN, CDR2 SVGIG, per germline (reference sequence). CDR3 in amino acids: CAWGGLVSSYEQYF. As DNA, the CDR3 is TGTGCCTGGGGGGGACTAGTGAGCTCCTACGAGCAGTACTTC.